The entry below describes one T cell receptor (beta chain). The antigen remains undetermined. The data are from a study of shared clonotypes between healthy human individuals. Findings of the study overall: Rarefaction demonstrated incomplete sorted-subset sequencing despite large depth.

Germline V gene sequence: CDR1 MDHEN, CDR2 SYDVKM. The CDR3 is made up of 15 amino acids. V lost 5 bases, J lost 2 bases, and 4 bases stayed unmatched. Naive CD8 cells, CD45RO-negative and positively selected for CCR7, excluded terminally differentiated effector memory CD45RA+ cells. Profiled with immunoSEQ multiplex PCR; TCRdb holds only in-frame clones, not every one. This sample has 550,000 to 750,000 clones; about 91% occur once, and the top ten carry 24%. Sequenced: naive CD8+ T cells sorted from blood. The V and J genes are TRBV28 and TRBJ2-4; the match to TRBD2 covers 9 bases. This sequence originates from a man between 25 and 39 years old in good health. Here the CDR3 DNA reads TGTGCCAGCAGTCTTGGGACTAGCACCAAAAACATTCAGTACTTC. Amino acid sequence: CASSLGTSTKNIQYF.